These 32 T cell receptor beta chains came from one sample sequenced in a study of blood T cell repertoires in COVID-19. Generated by immunoSEQ multiplex PCR, the TCRdb table keeps only in-frame clones and is missing some. This table has 80,000 or so clones, less than 90% appearing once. Sequenced sample: peripheral blood. These receptors all stem from a human donor in a cohort sampled during active COVID-19.

The chain combines TRBV6-4 with TRBJ1-1; 7 bases fit TRBD1. The CDR3 spans 13 residues. The trim removed 8 bases at V and 1 base at J, leaving 4 bases unmatched. The germline gives CDR1 MRHNA, CDR2 SNTAGT. CDR3 coding DNA: TGTGCCAGCTCCGGGACAGCGAACACTGAAGCTTTCTTT. Its protein product is CASSGTANTEAFF.

In the case of this clone: The sample carries other DNA sequences with the same CDR3. The chain uses TRBV5-1 and TRBJ1-4, with 10 positions matching TRBD1. The V gene's germline CDR1 is SGHRS and CDR2 YFSETQ. The ends lost 0 bases at V and 8 bases at J; junction bases unmatched: 4. This CDR3 has 15 amino acids. In DNA form, the CDR3 reads TGCGCCAGCAGCTTGGAGGGACAGGGGTCAGAAAAACTGTTTTTT. Translation gives CASSLEGQGSEKLFF.

The genes are TRBV7-2 and TRBJ2-5; D possibly corresponds to TRBD2 (6 bases). The ends were cut back, 1 base at V and 4 bases at J, with 19 bases in the middle. Germline V gene lookup returns CDR1 SGHTA and CDR2 FQGNSA. This CDR3 comprises 17 residues. CDR3 sequence (DNA): TGTGCCAGCAGCTTAGGTGTCACGGGAGAGCCCGCAGAGACCCAGTACTTC. Translated, it gives CASSLGVTGEPAETQYF. Filled out from reference TRBV7-2 and TRBJ2-5, the complete variable domain reads GAGVSQSPSNKVTEKGKDVELRCDPISGHTALYWYRQSLGQGLEFLIYFQGNSAPDKSGLPSDRFSAERTGGSVSTLTIQRTQQEDSAVYLCASSLGVTGEPAETQYFGPGTRLLVL.

The V gene is TRBV5-1, the J gene TRBJ2-3, with D perhaps matching TRBD2 (7 bases). This CDR3 has 15 amino acids. Trimming left V 2 bases short and J 2 bases short, with 12 bases between. CDR1 and CDR2 from the germline V gene are SGHRS and YFSETQ. CDR3 DNA sequence: TGCGCCAGCAGCTTCCGGGGGGCCCCCACAGATACGCAGTATTTT. Translation gives CASSFRGAPTDTQYF.

J is TRBJ2-1 and V is TRBV5-6; 7 bases agree with TRBD2. Germline lookup yields CDR1 SGHDT and CDR2 YYEEEE. V dropped 0 bases and J dropped 5; count of bases not matched to a gene: 8. This CDR3 region has 16 residues. The CDR3 DNA sequence: TGTGCCAGCAGCTTGGTAGTGAGCGGGAACCACAATGAGCAGTTCTTC. It codes for CASSLVVSGNHNEQFF.

This chain connects TRBV30 to TRBJ1-2, with D unclear. The germline V and J ends were trimmed by 2 bases and 2 bases, with 12 bases remaining between them. From germline, CDR1 is GTSNPN and CDR2 SVGIG (reference sequence). The CDR3 covers 14 residues. The CDR3 DNA reads TGTGCCTGGAGTCCCCAACCTGAGAACTATGGCTACACCTTC. This encodes CAWSPQPENYGYTF.

The V call is TRBV6-5, the J call TRBJ1-1; TRBD1 is a possible D gene (5 bases). The V end was cut by 0 bases, the J end by 8 bases, with 16 bases between. Germline lookup yields CDR1 MNHEY and CDR2 SVGAGI. This CDR3 is built from 15 residues. Written as DNA, the CDR3 is TGTGCCAGCAGTTACTCGAGTTGGGGCTTGGGAGAAGCTTTCTTT. It codes for CASSYSSWGLGEAFF.

The chain employs TRBV3-1 (or the pseudogene TRBV3-2) and TRBJ1-1; TRBD1 might be the D (5 bases). Looked up from germline, CDR1 is LGHDT and CDR2 is YNNKEL (reference sequence). This CDR3 is built from 15 residues. The ends were cut back, 0 bases at V and 1 base at J, with 9 bases in the middle. The CDR3 loop reads CASSQDDSPNTEAFF. The CDR3 region has the DNA TGTGCCAGCAGCCAAGATGACAGCCCGAACACTGAAGCTTTCTTT.

The chain combines TRBV6-5 with TRBJ2-3, with TRBD2 matching over 7 bases. The CDR3 is 15 amino acids. Trimming removed 0 bases from V and 6 bases from J; junction bases left unmatched: 6. Per germline, CDR1 MNHEY and CDR2 SVGAGI. As DNA, the CDR3 is TGTGCCAGCAGTTACTCTGGGAGGGTATACGATACGCAGTATTTT. Residues: CASSYSGRVYDTQYF.

The chain combines TRBV7-3 with TRBJ2-5; possible D gene TRBD1, 5 bases. Trimming removed 7 bases at V and 4 bases at J, with 13 bases between. The CDR3 spans 13 residues. Germline loops: CDR1 SGHTA, CDR2 FQGTGA. The CDR3 sequence is CASTDAGLETQYF. The CDR3 DNA follows: TGTGCCAGCACCGACGCAGGGCTAGAGACCCAGTACTTC. Together with reference TRBV7-3 and TRBJ2-5, the CDR3 gives the full variable domain: GAGVSQTPSNKVTEKGKYVELRCDPISGHTALYWYRQSLGQGPEFLIYFQGTGAADDSGLPNDRFFAVRPEGSVSTLKIQRTERGDSAVYLCASTDAGLETQYFGPGTRLLVL.

V gene TRBV19 combines with J gene TRBJ2-3; D gene unclear. Trimming stripped 3 bases from V and 1 base from J, with 8 bases between. The length of the CDR3 is 14 residues. Germline loops: CDR1 LNHDA, CDR2 SQIVND (reference sequence). The CDR3 DNA reads as TGTGCCAGTAGTATTCAGCGTGGCACAGATACGCAGTATTTT. Encoded protein: CASSIQRGTDTQYF.

The chain couples TRBV6-5 to TRBJ2-1, with D perhaps TRBD2 (5 bases). The CDR3 has 14 residues. Germline CDR1 and CDR2: MNHEY and SVGAGI. Trimming cost V 10 bases and J 9 bases, with 22 bases left between them. The CDR3 region has the DNA TGTGCCACCGGTCGGTCGGGGATCGGAGCTGAGCAGTTCTTC. This encodes CATGRSGIGAEQFF.

V usage is TRBV29-1 and J usage is TRBJ2-7; 10 bases agree with TRBD2. The CDR3 extends over 14 amino acids. With V trimmed by 2 bases and J by 6 bases, 7 bases remained unmatched. Per germline, CDR1 SQVTM and CDR2 ANQGSEA. The CDR3 nucleotides are TGCAGCGTTGAACTGTCTAGCGGGAGATCCGAGCAGTACTTC. Translated, it gives CSVELSSGRSEQYF.

The chain uses TRBV6-5 and TRBJ1-2, with 8 bases that match TRBD1. This CDR3 is 15 amino acids long. Looked up from germline, CDR1 is MNHEY and CDR2 is SVGAGI. V lost 6 bases and J lost 0; bases outside the gene matches: 6. This chain's CDR3 is CASRTGTGANYGYTF. The CDR3 coding sequence is TGTGCCAGCAGAACCGGGACAGGAGCTAACTATGGCTACACCTTC.

The chain uses TRBV24-1 and TRBJ2-3, with TRBD2 matching 8 bases. The CDR3 length is 17 residues. The germline CDR1 and CDR2 sequences are KGHDR and SFDVKD. V was clipped by 6 bases and J by 4 bases; unmatched bases: 14. The CDR3 sequence is CATSTPAGSGSADTQYF. The CDR3 DNA is TGTGCCACCAGTACCCCAGCAGGGAGCGGGAGTGCAGATACGCAGTATTTT.

This chain links TRBV30 with TRBJ1-5, with D uncertain. The CDR3 totals 14 residues. Trimming cost V 0 bases and J 3 bases, with 9 bases left between them. Germline V gene lookup returns CDR1 GTSNPN and CDR2 SVGIG (reference sequence). The CDR3 region has the DNA TGTGCCTGGAGTGTAGGAGCTGACAATCAGCCCCAGCATTTT. This translates into CAWSVGADNQPQHF. Supplemented by reference TRBV30 and TRBJ1-5, the full variable domain reads SQTIHQWPATLVQPVGSPLSLECTVEGTSNPNLYWYRQAAGRGLQLLFYSVGIGQISSEVPQNLSASRPQDRQFILSSKKLLLSDSGFYLCAWSVGADNQPQHFGDGTRLSIL.

This clone came up once. This rearrangement joins TRBV7-8 to TRBJ1-5; TRBD1 aligns across 12 bases. With 1 base clipped from V and 6 bases from J, the junction kept 4 bases outside the gene matches. The CDR3 consists of 16 residues. Germline values: CDR1 SGHVS, CDR2 FQNEAQ. DNA for the CDR3: TGTGCCAGCAGCTTAGAGGGACAGGGGGCTAGTCAGCCCCAGCATTTT. Residues: CASSLEGQGASQPQHF. The whole variable domain, filled in from reference TRBV7-8 and TRBJ1-5, reads GAGVSQSPRYKVAKRGQDVALRCDPISGHVSLFWYQQALGQGPEFLTYFQNEAQLDKSGLPSDRFFAERPEGSVSTLKIQRTQQEDSAVYLCASSLEGQGASQPQHFGDGTRLSIL.

The genes are TRBV4-1 and TRBJ2-3; the match to TRBD2 covers 7 bases. This CDR3 spans 14 amino acids. V gave up 2 bases and J gave up 4 bases; unmatched junction bases: 3. Germline lookup yields CDR1 MGHRA and CDR2 YSYEKL. Here the CDR3 reads CASSQTGRADTQYF. Here the CDR3 DNA reads TGCGCCAGCAGCCAAACGGGGAGGGCAGATACGCAGTATTTT.

This clone was recorded only once. The chain has TRBV28 and TRBJ1-5; D unresolved. CDR3 length equals 12 residues. CDR1 is MDHEN and CDR2 is SYDVKM in the germline V gene. V was trimmed by 3 bases and J by 3 bases, leaving 3 bases between them. The CDR3: CASSFSNQPQHF. CDR3 coding DNA: TGTGCCAGCAGTTTCTCCAATCAGCCCCAGCATTTT.

V gene TRBV19 combines with J gene TRBJ1-1; D perhaps matches TRBD1 (6 bases). The V gene's germline CDR1 is LNHDA and CDR2 SQIVND (reference sequence). The V end lost 4 bases, the J end lost 4 bases, and 13 bases lay between the germline ends. CDR3 size: 14 residues. CDR3: CASSTQGIGTEAFF. The CDR3 DNA is TGTGCCAGTAGTACCCAGGGGATCGGCACTGAAGCTTTCTTT.

This clone was recorded a few times. The chain has TRBV6-6 and TRBJ1-1; perhaps TRBD1 as D (6 bases). The CDR3 totals 13 residues. The ends were cut back, 7 bases at V and 3 bases at J, with 12 bases in the middle. CDR1 and CDR2 (germline): MNHNY, SVGAGI (reference sequence). The CDR3 loop is CASNSGAHTEAFF. The CDR3 DNA follows: TGTGCCAGCAACTCAGGGGCGCACACTGAAGCTTTCTTT.

This chain joins TRBV7-6 and TRBJ2-5, with a tentative D call TRBD2 (6 bases). The CDR3 contains 15 residues. Germline-derived CDR1 and CDR2 are SGHVS and FNYEAQ. Trimming took off 5 bases at V and 0 bases at J, with 13 bases between the two ends. The CDR3 bases are TGTGCCAGCAGCCCCCCCCGGGGGTACCAAGAGACCCAGTACTTC. This codes for CASSPPRGYQETQYF.

The chain couples TRBV14 to TRBJ1-2, with D possibly TRBD1 on 6 matching bases. The CDR3 length is 14 residues. Trimming stripped 0 bases from V and 6 bases from J, with 11 bases between. Looked up from germline, CDR1 is SGHDN and CDR2 is FVKESK. The CDR3 loop reads CASSQDLGADGYTF. CDR3 nucleotides: TGTGCCAGCAGCCAAGATTTGGGGGCTGATGGCTACACCTTC.

The chain employs TRBV27 and TRBJ1-5; 8 bases fit TRBD1. The length of the CDR3 is 18 residues. V was clipped by 4 bases and J by 6 bases; unmatched bases: 17. Germline CDR1 is MNHEY and CDR2 is SMNVEV (reference sequence). The CDR3 loop reads CASSYLGQGGLLGQPQHF. CDR3 nucleotides: TGTGCCAGCAGTTACCTCGGACAGGGCGGGTTGCTGGGTCAGCCCCAGCATTTT.

This chain joins TRBV5-1 and TRBJ2-5, with D maybe TRBD1 (5 bases). With 0 bases removed from V and 4 bases from J, the gap between germline ends came to 10 bases. CDR3 length equals 14 residues. CDR1 is SGHRS, CDR2 YFSETQ, per germline. CDR3 loop: CASSLERGGETQYF. The CDR3 DNA reads TGCGCCAGCAGCTTGGAAAGGGGTGGAGAGACCCAGTACTTC. Supplemented by reference TRBV5-1 and TRBJ2-5, the full variable domain reads KAGVTQTPRYLIKTRGQQVTLSCSPISGHRSVSWYQQTPGQGLQFLFEYFSETQRNKGNFPGRFSGRQFSNSRSEMNVSTLELGDSALYLCASSLERGGETQYFGPGTRLLVL.

V usage is TRBV5-1 and J usage is TRBJ2-7; no clear D gene. V was trimmed by 0 bases and J by 0 bases, leaving 7 bases between them. Germline CDR1 SGHRS, CDR2 YFSETQ. The CDR3 loop spans 14 amino acids. CDR3 region: CASSLEPSSYEQYF. The CDR3 DNA is TGCGCCAGCAGCTTGGAACCGAGCTCCTACGAGCAGTACTTC. Drawing the rest from reference TRBV5-1 and TRBJ2-7, the complete variable domain is KAGVTQTPRYLIKTRGQQVTLSCSPISGHRSVSWYQQTPGQGLQFLFEYFSETQRNKGNFPGRFSGRQFSNSRSEMNVSTLELGDSALYLCASSLEPSSYEQYFGPGTRLTVT.

In nucleotides, the CDR3 is TGTGCCAGCAGCCTTGGACACAGCCAAGAGACCCAGTACTTC. Amino acid sequence: CASSLGHSQETQYF. The genes are TRBV7-3 and TRBJ2-5; D is possibly TRBD1 (5 bases). Trimming took off 5 bases at V and 1 base at J, with 11 bases between the two ends. This CDR3 comprises 14 residues. The germline CDR1 and CDR2 sequences are SGHTA and FQGTGA.

This chain connects TRBV2 to TRBJ2-7; 10 bases are a match to TRBD2. The V segment lost 9 bases and the J segment 2 bases; nucleotides outside the gene matches: 7. Germline CDR1 reads SNHLY; CDR2 reads FYNNEI. The CDR3 is made up of 14 amino acids. This CDR3 is CARGPSGRTYEQYF. The CDR3 DNA reads TGTGCCAGGGGGCCTAGCGGGAGAACCTACGAGCAGTACTTC.

The chain combines TRBV9 with TRBJ1-2; perhaps TRBD1 as D (6 bases). V was pared by 6 bases and J by 4 bases, with 13 bases between. The length of the CDR3 is 13 residues. CDR1 is SGDLS, CDR2 YYNGEE, per germline. CDR3 nucleotides: TGTGCCAGCAACCGGGACACCAGCTATGGCTACACCTTC. Protein: CASNRDTSYGYTF.

This clone was counted once. This chain connects TRBV7-9 to TRBJ2-3; 10 bases fit TRBD2. V lost 2 bases and J lost 1; bases outside the gene matches: 0. The CDR3 consists of 15 residues. Germline CDR1 and CDR2: SEHNR and FQNEAQ (reference sequence). The CDR3 sequence: CASSLLAGGTDTQYF. The CDR3 DNA is TGTGCCAGCAGCTTACTAGCGGGGGGCACAGATACGCAGTATTTT.

This rearrangement joins TRBV2 to TRBJ1-1; a weak D match, TRBD1 (5 bases). V was shortened by 6 bases and J by 1 base, with 12 bases between the two germline ends. In germline, CDR1 is SNHLY, CDR2 FYNNEI. The CDR3 sequence is 14 residues long. The CDR3 is CASRATGQNTEAFF. Written as DNA, the CDR3 is TGTGCCAGCAGGGCTACAGGACAGAACACTGAAGCTTTCTTT.

This clone was seen just once. This chain joins TRBV18 and TRBJ1-4; 7 bases are shared with TRBD1. Germline trimming cut 4 bases from V and 3 bases from J; bases unmatched to any gene: 2. Germline CDR1 reads KGHSH; CDR2 reads LQKENI. The CDR3 runs 14 residues. CDR3 loop: CASSQGAANEKLFF. As DNA, the CDR3 is TGTGCCAGCTCACAGGGGGCAGCTAATGAAAAACTGTTTTTT.